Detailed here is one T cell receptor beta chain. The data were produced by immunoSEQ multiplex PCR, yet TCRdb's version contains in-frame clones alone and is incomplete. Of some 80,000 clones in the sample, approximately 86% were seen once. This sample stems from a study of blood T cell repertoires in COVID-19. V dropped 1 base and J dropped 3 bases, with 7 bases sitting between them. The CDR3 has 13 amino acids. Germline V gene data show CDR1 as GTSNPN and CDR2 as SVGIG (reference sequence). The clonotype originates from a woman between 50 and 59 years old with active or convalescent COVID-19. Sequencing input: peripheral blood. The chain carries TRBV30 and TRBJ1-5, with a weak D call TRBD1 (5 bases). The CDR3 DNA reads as TGTGCCTGGAGTGGACAGTTCAATCAGCCCCAGCATTTT. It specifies CAWSGQFNQPQHF.